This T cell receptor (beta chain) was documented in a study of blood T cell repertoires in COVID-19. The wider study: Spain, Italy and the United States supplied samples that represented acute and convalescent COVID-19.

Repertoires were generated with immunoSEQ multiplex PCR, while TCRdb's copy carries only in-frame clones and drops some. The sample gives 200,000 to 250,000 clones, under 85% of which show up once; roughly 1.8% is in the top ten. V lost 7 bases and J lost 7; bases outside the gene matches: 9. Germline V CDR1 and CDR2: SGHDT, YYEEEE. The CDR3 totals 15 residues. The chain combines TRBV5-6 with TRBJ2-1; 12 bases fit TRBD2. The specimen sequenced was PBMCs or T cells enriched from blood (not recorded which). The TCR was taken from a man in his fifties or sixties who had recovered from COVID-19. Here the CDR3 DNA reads TGTGCCAGCTCGCTAGCGGGGGGGTTCAGTAATGAGCAGTTCTTC. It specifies CASSLAGGFSNEQFF. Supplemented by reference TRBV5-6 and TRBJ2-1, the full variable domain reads DAGVTQSPTHLIKTRGQQVTLRCSPKSGHDTVSWYQQALGQGPQFIFQYYEEEERQRGNFPDRFSGHQFPNYSSELNVNALLLGDSALYLCASSLAGGFSNEQFFGPGTRLTVL.